These 25 T cell receptor beta chains were all obtained from the same sample, sequenced in a study of vaccination and CD4 T cells after COVID-19. Treatment meaning: approximately nine-day PBMC culture with coronavirus spike peptide pools or control peptides (ViraFEST assay). These TCRs' antigens remain unknown. An Oncomine TCR Beta short-read assay was used to sequence the DNA from cultured CD4+ T cells. TCRdb reprocessed the PCR reads via MiXCR and lists one record per CDR3 protein. The table records 13,000 or so distinct CDR3 sequences, 43% of them present only once. Material: CD4+ T cells from blood, cultured in vitro. Receptors were obtained from a human donor who had recovered from COVID-19.

The V gene is TRBV4-1, the J gene TRBJ2-5; 11 bases align to TRBD2. The CDR3 extends over 16 amino acids. The ends lost 1 base at V and 1 base at J; junction bases unmatched: 2. Germline-derived CDR1 and CDR2 are MGHRA and YSYEKL. The CDR3 sequence: CASSQGLAGGQETQYF. In DNA, the CDR3 is TGCGCCAGCAGCCAAGGGCTAGCGGGGGGCCAAGAGACCCAGTACTTC.

This clonotype was picked up a small number of times. J is TRBJ1-1 and V is TRBV11-2, with 9 nucleotides matching TRBD1. Germline CDR1 is SGHAT and CDR2 is FQNNGV. The CDR3 loop spans 14 amino acids. V lost 8 bases, J lost 0 bases, and 4 bases stayed unmatched. The DNA of the CDR3 is TGTGCCAGCTGTACAGGGGGCGTGAACACTGAAGCTTTCTTT. It is translated as CASCTGGVNTEAFF.

The genes are TRBV2 and TRBJ2-2; the match to TRBD1 covers 8 bases. Germline loops: CDR1 SNHLY, CDR2 FYNNEI. The CDR3 totals 12 residues. The junction had 1 base not matched to a gene; V was cut back by 6 bases and J by 7 bases. The CDR3 sequence: CASRDRVGELFF. The CDR3 DNA sequence: TGTGCCAGCAGGGACAGGGTCGGGGAGCTGTTTTTT.

The gene calls are TRBV20-1 and TRBJ2-7; no reliable D call. Germline loops: CDR1 DFQATT, CDR2 SNEGSKA (reference sequence). The germline V and J ends were trimmed by 0 bases and 5 bases, with 5 bases remaining between them. The CDR3 totals 11 residues. CDR3 region: CSARERHEQYF. The DNA of the CDR3 is TGCAGTGCTAGAGAGAGGCACGAGCAGTACTTC.

This clonotype has only a few counts. The rearrangement links TRBV12-5 to TRBJ1-2, with a possible D match to TRBD1 (5 bases). This CDR3 has 11 residues. The germline V gene has CDR1 LGHNT and CDR2 FRNRAP. The V end lost 5 bases, the J end lost 8 bases, and 9 bases lay between the germline ends. The chain's CDR3 is CASGIGAGYTF. For the CDR3, the DNA is TGTGCTAGTGGTATCGGGGCGGGCTACACCTTC.

The rearrangement joins TRBV20-1 to TRBJ2-5, with a possible D match to TRBD2 (5 bases). V lost 3 bases and J 4 bases, leaving 15 bases between the germline ends. The CDR3 runs to 14 residues. From germline, CDR1 is DFQATT and CDR2 SNEGSKA (reference sequence). The CDR3 nucleotides read TGCAGTGCTAGTCGTTACTCCGGGGTAGAGACCCAGTACTTC. This sequence encodes CSASRYSGVETQYF.

This clonotype showed up just a few times. The chain has TRBV2 and TRBJ1-2; 7 bases line up with TRBD1. Germline-derived CDR1 and CDR2 are SNHLY and FYNNEI. The V and J ends lost 6 bases and 4 bases, in that order; junction bases with no gene match: 11. The CDR3 covers 15 residues. The CDR3 loop reads CASRPHRGTSYGYTF. As DNA, the CDR3 is TGTGCCAGCAGACCGCACAGGGGTACGAGCTATGGCTACACCTTC.

The V and J genes are TRBV20-1 and TRBJ2-1, with D tentatively TRBD2 (7 bases). Germline CDR1 is DFQATT and CDR2 is SNEGSKA (reference sequence). V was cut by 0 bases and J by 3 bases, with 15 bases left in between. The CDR3 is 16 residues long. The DNA of the CDR3 is TGCAGTGCTAGAGATCTAACGGGGGGCTTCTACAATGAGCAGTTCTTC. Protein sequence: CSARDLTGGFYNEQFF.

This clonotype was recorded a few times. The V and J genes are TRBV7-2 and TRBJ2-1; 8 bases match TRBD1. The CDR3 contains 14 residues. Germline assignment: CDR1 SGHTA and CDR2 FQGNSA. The J segment lost 6 bases and the V segment lost 9 bases, leaving 10 bases of the junction unmatched. CDR3 DNA sequence: TGTGCCAGTGGAAAGCAGGGGGCCTTCAATGAGCAGTTCTTC. It yields the protein CASGKQGAFNEQFF.

The chain combines TRBV5-4 with TRBJ1-6; D gene ambiguous. CDR1 SGHNT and CDR2 YYREEE come from the germline V gene (reference sequence). Trimming cost V 2 bases and J 9 bases, with 6 bases left between them. The CDR3 consists of 12 residues. The chain's CDR3 is CASSLRSSPLHF. CDR3 nucleotides: TGTGCCAGCAGCTTAAGAAGTTCACCCCTCCACTTT.

CDR3 sequence: CASSLGLLAGGLQETQYF. The CDR3 DNA follows: TGTGCCAGCAGCTTAGGCCTTCTAGCGGGGGGTCTACAAGAGACCCAGTACTTC. The chain joins TRBV11-3 to TRBJ2-5; the match to TRBD2 covers 11 bases. V was pared by 1 base and J by 2 bases, with 9 bases of the junction left unmatched. The germline V gene encodes CDR1 SGHNT and CDR2 YENEEA. The CDR3 has 18 residues.

This clonotype showed up just a few times. The rearrangement links TRBV30 to TRBJ1-1; the D gene is possibly TRBD1 (6 bases). The germline gives CDR1 GTSNPN, CDR2 SVGIG (reference sequence). The V and J ends lost 1 base and 10 bases respectively, with 19 bases between them. This CDR3 has 14 residues. Here the CDR3 reads CAWSAAWGARLAFF. Written as DNA, the CDR3 is TGTGCCTGGAGTGCCGCGTGGGGGGCGCGGTTAGCTTTCTTT.

The sample holds a few counts of this clonotype. CDR3 amino acids: CASTTYRGRGDTQYF. In DNA, the CDR3 is TGTGCCAGCACCACTTACAGGGGTAGGGGAGATACGCAGTATTTT. This chain joins TRBV27 and TRBJ2-3; 7 positions match TRBD1. Unmatched junction bases numbered 12, after V lost 7 bases and J lost 5 bases. In germline, CDR1 is MNHEY, CDR2 SMNVEV (reference sequence). This CDR3 comprises 15 residues.

In its sample, this clonotype was seen a few times. This sequence joins TRBV24-1 and TRBJ2-2; either TRBD1 or TRBD2 may fit D (5 bases each). The CDR3 covers 14 residues. Trimming left V 4 bases short and J 9 bases short, with 14 bases between. CDR1 and CDR2 (germline): KGHDR, SFDVKD. CDR3 sequence (DNA): TGTGCCACCAGTGACGGGACGGAGGCCCGGGAGCTGTTTTTT. Amino acid sequence: CATSDGTEARELFF.

This clonotype was counted between two and nine times. The V and J genes are TRBV19 and TRBJ2-6; unclear D gene. Germline V gene lookup returns CDR1 LNHDA and CDR2 SQIVND (reference sequence). The CDR3 has 16 residues. Trimming took off 5 bases at V and 1 base at J, with 12 bases between the two ends. The CDR3 here is CASSVGSPSGANVLTF. The DNA for the CDR3 is TGTGCCAGTAGTGTAGGGTCCCCTTCTGGGGCCAACGTCCTGACTTTC.

The table lists this clonotype with a few counts. The chain links TRBV18 to TRBJ1-5; no firm D call. This CDR3 has 13 residues. Germline V gives CDR1 KGHSH, CDR2 LQKENI. The V gene lost 8 bases and the J gene lost 6 bases, with 14 bases spanning the gap. The CDR3 DNA sequence: TGTGCCAGCGCGCCGATAGAAGGTCAGCCCCAGCATTTT. Encoded protein: CASAPIEGQPQHF.

The gene calls are TRBV12-3 or TRBV12-4 and TRBJ1-1, with no clear D. The germline V and J ends were trimmed by 5 bases and 4 bases, with 11 bases remaining between them. This CDR3 has 13 amino acids. The CDR3 is CASSNPGSTEAFF. The CDR3 coding sequence is TGTGCCAGCAGTAACCCCGGGAGCACTGAAGCTTTCTTT.

This clonotype was found a few times. The rearrangement joins TRBV7-2 to TRBJ1-1; TRBD1 is a possible D gene (6 bases). The V end lost 5 bases, the J end lost 10 bases, and 14 bases lay between the germline ends. From germline, CDR1 is SGHTA and CDR2 FQGNSA. The CDR3 contains 12 residues. CDR3 nucleotide sequence: TGTGCCAGCAGCCCGCGGGGGGCGCGAGCTTTCTTT. It specifies CASSPRGARAFF.

The chain carries TRBV7-8 and TRBJ1-1; D possibly corresponds to TRBD1 (6 bases). The CDR3 length is 13 residues. Trimming pared 1 base from V and 4 bases from J, leaving 7 bases between. The germline V gene has CDR1 SGHVS and CDR2 FQNEAQ. For the CDR3, the DNA is TGTGCCAGCAGCTTAGACAGGGTCACTGAAGCTTTCTTT. Its protein is CASSLDRVTEAFF.

The chain joins TRBV5-5 to TRBJ1-3; tentatively, D is TRBD1 (5 bases). V was shortened by 0 bases and J by 0 bases, with 10 bases between the two germline ends. This CDR3 is 16 amino acids long. Per the germline V gene, CDR1 is SGHKS and CDR2 is YYEKEE (reference sequence). CDR3 in DNA: TGTGCCAGCAGCTTGGCCAGACAGAGCTCTGGAAACACCATATATTTT. Protein: CASSLARQSSGNTIYF.

The chain couples TRBV5-4 to TRBJ1-4; possibly TRBD1 for D (5 bases). This CDR3 has 15 residues. CDR1 is SGHNT and CDR2 is YYREEE in the germline V gene (reference sequence). The V end lost 2 bases, the J end lost 8 bases, and 16 bases lay between the germline ends. CDR3 bases: TGTGCCAGCAGCTTAACAGGACCGGAGGGGGAAAAACTGTTTTTT. It codes for CASSLTGPEGEKLFF.

There are a few counts of this clonotype. The V gene is TRBV6-1, the J gene TRBJ2-3, with unresolved D. The CDR3 loop spans 13 amino acids. V was cut by 9 bases and J by 3 bases, with 13 bases left in between. CDR1 is MNHNS, CDR2 SASEGT, per germline. In nucleotides, the CDR3 is TGTGCCAGTCCGAAAGATACAACAGATACGCAGTATTTT. Its translation is CASPKDTTDTQYF.

The rearrangement joins TRBV12-3 or TRBV12-4 to TRBJ1-2; 9 bases line up with TRBD1. The CDR3 is 16 amino acids. The ends lost 7 bases at V and 5 bases at J; junction bases unmatched: 14. The CDR3 DNA reads TGTGCCAGCACCCAATTGACAGGGGGGCGAGAATATGGCTACACCTTC. As protein: CASTQLTGGREYGYTF.

This chain joins TRBV27 and TRBJ2-1, with D unclear. V shed 6 bases and J shed 2 bases, with 14 bases lying between them. The CDR3 contains 15 residues. Germline V gene sequence: CDR1 MNHEY, CDR2 SMNVEV (reference sequence). The CDR3 sequence: CASRELDGAYNEQFF. CDR3 nucleotide sequence: TGTGCCAGCAGGGAATTGGACGGCGCCTACAATGAGCAGTTCTTC.

The rearrangement joins TRBV20-1 to TRBJ1-4; perhaps TRBD1 as D (5 bases). V was trimmed by 0 bases and J by 4 bases, leaving 15 bases between them. The CDR3 totals 16 residues. Germline lookup yields CDR1 DFQATT and CDR2 SNEGSKA (reference sequence). The CDR3 region is CSARDRSAGFNEKLFF. The CDR3 DNA is TGCAGTGCTAGAGATCGTAGTGCAGGGTTTAATGAAAAACTGTTTTTT.